One and the same sample provided the 30 T cell receptor beta chains below, sequenced in a study of Tregs in tolerant kidney transplant recipients. The protocol was immunoSEQ multiplex PCR, while the TCRdb copy is restricted to in-frame clones and leaves out a portion. Of some 47,000 clones listed, 89% were seen once; the top ten hold around a sixth. Recipients received nonmyeloablative bone marrow transplants from related graft donors, with transient mixed chimerism. The sequenced sample was CD8+ T cells from blood (PBMCs), obtained 12 months after the transplant. These receptors were obtained from a human patient who received a combined kidney and bone marrow transplant. Part of the T cell pool may stem from the graft donor.

CDR3 DNA: TGTGCCAGCAGTTGGAGCGGGTTGAGCTCCTACAATGAGCAGTTCTTC. Translation gives CASSWSGLSSYNEQFF. The chain uses TRBV27 and TRBJ2-1; possible D gene TRBD2, 6 bases. The CDR3 covers 16 residues. Germline V gene sequence: CDR1 MNHEY, CDR2 SMNVEV (reference sequence). V was shortened by 4 bases and J by 0 bases, with 13 bases between the two germline ends.

This rearrangement joins TRBV27 to TRBJ2-7; maybe TRBD1 (7 bases). V was trimmed by 9 bases and J by 4 bases, leaving 16 bases between them. The V gene's germline CDR1 is MNHEY and CDR2 SMNVEV (reference sequence). The CDR3 loop spans 13 amino acids. This CDR3 reads CARRDSSRYEQYF. DNA for the CDR3: TGTGCCAGGCGGGACAGTTCAAGGTACGAGCAGTACTTC.

J is TRBJ2-1 and V is TRBV6-6; D uncertain. This CDR3 region has 15 residues. Between the trimmed V and J ends, which lost 0 bases and 0 bases, there was a span of 6 bases. CDR1 is MNHNY, CDR2 SVGAGI, per germline (reference sequence). Written as DNA, the CDR3 is TGTGCCAGCAGTTACTCGTCGGTCTCCTACAATGAGCAGTTCTTC. Translating it yields CASSYSSVSYNEQFF.

This clone occurred once. The chain links TRBV13 to TRBJ2-1; 8 nucleotides line up with TRBD1. Per germline, CDR1 PRHDT and CDR2 FYEKMQ (reference sequence). Trimming took 3 bases from V and 5 from J; bases not matched to a gene: 3. The CDR3 contains 14 residues. The CDR3 DNA reads TGTGCCAGCAGCTTCAGGGGGCAGGACAATGAGCAGTTCTTC. As protein: CASSFRGQDNEQFF.

The CDR3 nucleotides read TGCGCCAGCAGCCAATTAAAGAGACAGGGGTTCAACGTCCTGACTTTC. Its protein is CASSQLKRQGFNVLTF. The chain recombines TRBV4-1 with TRBJ2-6, with TRBD1 matching 8 bases. Germline-derived CDR1 and CDR2 are MGHRA and YSYEKL. Trimming took 2 bases from V and 9 from J; bases not matched to a gene: 9. CDR3 size: 16 residues.

The CDR3 region has the DNA TGTGCCAGCAGTTTCGGACAGGGCGATGGCTACACCTTC. Residues: CASSFGQGDGYTF. This chain joins TRBV27 and TRBJ1-2; TRBD1 matches at 8 bases. Germline V lookup: CDR1 MNHEY, CDR2 SMNVEV (reference sequence). The V and J ends lost 3 bases and 6 bases, in that order; junction bases with no gene match: 3. The CDR3 runs 13 residues.

The chain is built from TRBV7-6 and TRBJ1-1; maybe TRBD1 (6 bases). Looked up from germline, CDR1 is SGHVS and CDR2 is FNYEAQ. Trimming stripped 5 bases from V and 1 base from J, with 8 bases between. The CDR3 loop spans 13 amino acids. The CDR3 protein is CASSQGQNTEAFF. CDR3 DNA: TGTGCCAGCAGCCAGGGGCAGAACACTGAAGCTTTCTTT.

The chain carries TRBV7-9 and TRBJ2-3, with 7 bases aligning to TRBD1. The germline CDR1 and CDR2 sequences are SEHNR and FQNEAQ (reference sequence). CDR3 length equals 18 residues. With 2 bases clipped from V and 3 bases from J, the junction kept 14 bases outside the gene matches. CDR3 amino acids: CASSLTPPMGQNTDTQYF. In DNA, the CDR3 is TGTGCCAGCAGCTTAACCCCCCCCATGGGACAGAATACAGATACGCAGTATTTT.

This sequence joins TRBV7-8 and TRBJ2-7; no firm D call. This CDR3 is 15 amino acids long. Trimming took 1 base from V and 4 from J, leaving 14 bases between them. Germline-derived CDR1 and CDR2 are SGHVS and FQNEAQ. The CDR3 bases are TGTGCCAGCAGCTTAGGCGGAGTACATTCATACGAGCAGTACTTC. Translating it yields CASSLGGVHSYEQYF.

This chain connects TRBV9 to TRBJ1-1; D unclear. CDR1 is SGDLS and CDR2 is YYNGEE in the germline V gene. Between the trimmed V and J ends, which lost 4 bases and 10 bases, there was a span of 17 bases. The length of the CDR3 is 13 residues. CDR3 region: CASSQEPDAVAFF. In nucleotides, the CDR3 is TGTGCCAGCAGCCAAGAGCCCGATGCTGTAGCTTTCTTT.

This rearrangement joins TRBV4-1 to TRBJ2-5; D unclear. The V end was cut by 1 base, the J end by 5 bases, with 5 bases between. The CDR3 sequence is 12 residues long. Germline CDR1 reads MGHRA; CDR2 reads YSYEKL. DNA of the CDR3: TGCGCCAGCAGCCAAGCTCAGGAGACCCAGTACTTC. As protein: CASSQAQETQYF.

The chain carries TRBV30 and TRBJ1-1, with a possible D match to TRBD1 (6 bases). Looked up from germline, CDR1 is GTSNPN and CDR2 is SVGIG (reference sequence). Trimming stripped 3 bases from V and 4 bases from J, with 24 bases between. This CDR3 spans 17 amino acids. In nucleotides, the CDR3 is TGTGCCTGGAGACAGGGCTCGGTGGCCCTACGTTCCACTGAAGCTTTCTTT. Amino acids: CAWRQGSVALRSTEAFF.

V and J are TRBV19 and TRBJ2-7, with 8 bases aligning to TRBD2. Trimming cost V 5 bases and J 2 bases; bases outside gene matches: 8. Germline CDR1 reads LNHDA; CDR2 reads SQIVND (reference sequence). The CDR3 has 15 residues. The CDR3 sequence: CASSWSGGATYEQYF. The CDR3 region has the DNA TGTGCCAGTAGTTGGAGCGGGGGCGCAACCTACGAGCAGTACTTC.

The rearrangement joins TRBV19 to TRBJ2-7; 10 positions agree with TRBD1. Germline V gives CDR1 LNHDA, CDR2 SQIVND (reference sequence). V was pared by 3 bases and J by 2 bases, with 4 bases of the junction left unmatched. The CDR3 has 15 residues. Here the CDR3 DNA reads TGTGCCAGTAGTATCACGGGGACAGGGGCCTACGAGCAGTACTTC. Its protein is CASSITGTGAYEQYF.

V gene TRBV27 combines with J gene TRBJ1-5, with 9 bases fitting TRBD1. The trim removed 5 bases at V and 9 bases at J, leaving 11 bases unmatched. Germline assignment: CDR1 MNHEY and CDR2 SMNVEV (reference sequence). The CDR3 covers 15 residues. The CDR3 here is CASSTSGTGIPPQHF. CDR3 in DNA: TGTGCCAGCAGTACTTCCGGGACAGGGATACCGCCCCAGCATTTT.

Regarding this clone: This specimen includes other DNA sequences encoding the same CDR3. V gene TRBV11-3 combines with J gene TRBJ1-1; 7 nucleotides match TRBD1. The CDR3 has 16 residues. CDR1 and CDR2 (germline): SGHNT, YENEEA. Germline trimming cut 5 bases from V and 1 base from J; bases unmatched to any gene: 10. The CDR3 sequence: CASSLAVGQKNTEAFF. CDR3 DNA sequence: TGTGCCAGCAGCCTCGCGGTGGGACAGAAGAACACTGAAGCTTTCTTT. The full variable domain, its missing parts supplied by reference TRBV11-3 and TRBJ1-1, is EAGVVQSPRYKIIEKKQPVAFWCNPISGHNTLYWYLQNLGQGPELLIRYENEEAVDDSQLPKDRFSAERLKGVDSTLKIQPAELGDSAVYLCASSLAVGQKNTEAFFGQGTRLTVV.

In nucleotides, the CDR3 is TGTGCCAGCAGTTCCCCAGGACAGGGGGCTTGGAACACTGAAGCTTTCTTT. Protein sequence: CASSSPGQGAWNTEAFF. The chain combines TRBV28 with TRBJ1-1; TRBD1 matches at 11 bases. J was trimmed by 1 base and V by 4 bases; bases with no gene match: 8. The CDR3 has 17 amino acids. Germline-derived CDR1 and CDR2 are MDHEN and SYDVKM.

The rearrangement uses TRBV14 and TRBJ2-1; D is unclear. From germline, CDR1 is SGHDN and CDR2 FVKESK. With 4 bases removed from V and 0 bases from J, the gap between germline ends came to 16 bases. The CDR3 has 17 residues. The CDR3 sequence: CASSLSLVRRSYNEQFF. CDR3 in DNA: TGTGCCAGCAGCCTAAGCCTCGTCCGCCGCTCCTACAATGAGCAGTTCTTC.

The V gene is TRBV27, the J gene TRBJ2-1; 9 bases align to TRBD1. Germline CDR1 MNHEY, CDR2 SMNVEV (reference sequence). The CDR3 consists of 12 residues. After removal of 6 bases from V and 6 bases from J, the junction contained 0 bases not matched to a gene. The CDR3 sequence is CASRTGGNEQFF. The CDR3 DNA is TGTGCCAGCAGGACAGGGGGCAATGAGCAGTTCTTC.

This clone was seen more than once but under ten times. The junction and the germline gene differ at one end; a read error may be behind it. Other DNA sequences within the sample encode an identical CDR3. The chain uses TRBV4-1 and TRBJ2-2; TRBD1 aligns across 8 bases. Germline assignment: CDR1 MGHRA and CDR2 YSYEKL. This CDR3 region has 15 residues. This CDR3 reads CASSQGQGISGELFF. In nucleotides, the CDR3 is TGTGCCAGCAGCCAAGGACAGGGAATATCCGGGGAGCTGTTTTTT.

Here the CDR3 reads CASSAGGTYGYTF. The CDR3 nucleotides read TGTGCCAGCAGCGCAGGGGGTACCTATGGCTACACCTTC. V and J are TRBV9 and TRBJ1-2; TRBD1 aligns across 7 bases. The germline V gene has CDR1 SGDLS and CDR2 YYNGEE. V dropped 3 bases and J dropped 4; count of bases not matched to a gene: 3. The length of the CDR3 is 13 residues.

V gene TRBV2 combines with J gene TRBJ2-1, with 12 bases identical to TRBD2. CDR1 is SNHLY, CDR2 FYNNEI, per germline. Unmatched junction bases numbered 5, after V lost 2 bases and J lost 6 bases. CDR3 size: 16 residues. CDR3: CASSESGLAGTNEQFF. CDR3 in DNA: TGTGCCAGCAGTGAATCCGGACTAGCGGGAACCAATGAGCAGTTCTTC.

This chain connects TRBV7-6 to TRBJ2-6, with a weak D call TRBD1 (5 bases). The CDR3 covers 14 residues. Germline CDR1 and CDR2: SGHVS and FNYEAQ. The V end was cut by 5 bases, the J end by 5 bases, with 10 bases between. CDR3 nucleotides: TGTGCCAGCAGCCAACAGGAGTGGGCCAACGTCCTGACTTTC. Its translation is CASSQQEWANVLTF.

This clone was seen a single time. This sequence joins TRBV5-3 and TRBJ1-1; no clear D. TRBV5-3 falls under the ORF class, with uncertain function. V lost 2 bases and J 4 bases, leaving 15 bases between the germline ends. The length of the CDR3 is 15 residues. The CDR3 reads CARSFQGRRGTEAFF. The CDR3 DNA reads as TGTGCCAGAAGCTTTCAAGGGCGTCGGGGCACTGAAGCTTTCTTT.

CDR3 in DNA: TGTGCCACCACTAGCGGGGATTACAATGAGCAGTTCTTC. This encodes CATTSGDYNEQFF. V is TRBV5-4 and J is TRBJ2-1, with 10 nucleotides matching TRBD2. CDR3 length: 13 amino acids. The V segment lost 9 bases and the J segment 4 bases; nucleotides outside the gene matches: 4. Germline lookup yields CDR1 SGHNT and CDR2 YYREEE (reference sequence).

This sequence joins TRBV30 and TRBJ2-7; perhaps TRBD1 as D (5 bases). CDR3 length equals 13 residues. V was trimmed by 3 bases and J by 5 bases, leaving 14 bases between them. In germline, CDR1 is GTSNPN, CDR2 SVGIG (reference sequence). This CDR3 reads CAWRGQGNHEQYF. As DNA, the CDR3 is TGTGCCTGGAGAGGGCAGGGAAACCACGAGCAGTACTTC.

The chain combines TRBV27 with TRBJ2-7, with 7 nucleotides matching TRBD2. The CDR3 loop spans 15 amino acids. Losses at the gene ends were 10 bases for V and 4 bases for J; bases not matched to a gene: 16. Germline values: CDR1 MNHEY, CDR2 SMNVEV (reference sequence). The CDR3 DNA reads as TGTGCCACACGGGACGTACTAGTCGGGGGGTACGAGCAGTACTTC. It translates to CATRDVLVGGYEQYF.

The chain combines TRBV4-3 with TRBJ2-3; 8 bases map to TRBD2. The germline CDR1 and CDR2 sequences are LGHNA and YSLEER. J lost 0 bases, V lost 0 bases, and 2 bases had no gene match. The CDR3 is 16 amino acids. In nucleotides, the CDR3 is TGCGCCAGCAGCCAAGATGGACTAGCTAGCACAGATACGCAGTATTTT. Translation gives CASSQDGLASTDTQYF.

The rearrangement joins TRBV7-9 to TRBJ2-1, with TRBD1 as a possible D gene (7 bases). Per germline, CDR1 SEHNR and CDR2 FQNEAQ (reference sequence). The length of the CDR3 is 17 residues. Trimming took 6 bases from V and 4 from J, leaving 22 bases between them. For the CDR3, the DNA is TGTGCCAGCAGTCACACGGAGGGGGCTTGGGTTTACAATGAGCAGTTCTTC. Translated, it gives CASSHTEGAWVYNEQFF.

Notes on this clone: The sample carries other DNA sequences with the same CDR3. The chain combines TRBV7-8 with TRBJ1-6; TRBD1 aligns across 10 bases. This CDR3 contains 16 residues. After removal of 3 bases from V and 5 bases from J, the junction contained 4 bases not matched to a gene. CDR1 and CDR2 (germline): SGHVS, FQNEAQ. The CDR3, as DNA: TGTGCCAGCAGCTTTCTTGGACAGGGGGATAATTCACCCCTCCACTTT. This translates into CASSFLGQGDNSPLHF.